Listed below are T cell receptor beta chains from one sample, sequenced in a study of CD8+CD57+ T cells in acquired aplastic anemia. TCRdb reanalysed the reads using MiXCR and keeps one entry per CDR3 protein. The sample carries more than 250,000 distinct CDR3 sequences, roughly 82% recorded once. Sequenced input: sorted CD4+, CD8+, or CD8+CD57+ T cells (not recorded which) from PBMCs. The source is a human donor with aplastic anemia. CDR3s include the opening cysteine and the closing phenylalanine or tryptophan. D genes are given only for firm matches.

>TRBV5-5|TRBJ1-6|-
CASSPDRRQRSPLHF
>TRBV7-2|TRBJ2-5|TRBD2
CAVVGGGETQYF
>TRBV15|TRBJ2-1|-
CATSRGSSHKTQFF
>TRBV27|TRBJ1-1|-
CASSLGMNTEAFF
>TRBV15|TRBJ2-3|TRBD2
CATSSLAGGPDTQYF
>TRBV11-2|TRBJ2-1|-
CASSSRNRVGNEQFF
>TRBV25-1|TRBJ1-1|-
CASSIPVRGGTEAFF
>TRBV7-8|TRBJ2-3|-
CASSLAGGAHAQHYF
>TRBV19|-|TRBD1
CASSTQGPYSQPQHF
>TRBV7-6|TRBJ2-3|-
CASSLALTGNTEYF
>TRBV7-9|TRBJ2-3|-
CASSLGAGEYTQYF
>TRBV7-8|TRBJ2-1|-
CASSQGGGHGQDEQFF
>TRBV19|TRBJ2-1|TRBD2
CASSIATSGYVEPLF
>TRBV6-2/TRBV6-3|TRBJ1-2|TRBD1
CASREDRAFYGYTF
>TRBV2|TRBJ1-1|TRBD1
CASREDRTSYNEHFF
>TRBV20-1|TRBJ2-7|-
CSASQGTSYEQYF
>TRBV7-2|TRBJ2-3|TRBD1
CASSYGRAGTALF
>TRBV19|TRBJ1-5|-
CTSSIAWACNQPQHF
>TRBV7-3|TRBJ2-3|-
CASSREANAVEHF
>TRBV5-6|TRBJ2-6|-
CASSFTTSYGANVLTF
>TRBV11-1|TRBJ2-5|TRBD1
CASQGARATQYF
>TRBV7-9|TRBJ2-1|-
CASSQDPGAYEQYQFF
>TRBV7-8|TRBJ1-5|-
CASSLSGGHHTQHF
>TRBV11-2|TRBJ1-2|-
CASSFGGGSLDYGYTF
>TRBV24-1|TRBJ2-5|-
CATSDPRVLSETQYF
>TRBV7-9|TRBJ1-2|TRBD1
CASSSAPGQGRPNYGYTF
>TRBV29-1|TRBJ2-1|TRBD2
CSVDTGTRFDEQFF
>TRBV29-1|TRBJ1-4|-
CSVGDGLNEKLFF
>TRBV6-5|TRBJ1-3|-
CASSVTEHSGNTIYF
>TRBV12-3/TRBV12-4|TRBJ2-5|-
CASRQGETQYF
>TRBV7-2|TRBJ1-1|TRBD1
CASSFHLDGTALSFF
>TRBV5-6|TRBJ1-5|-
CASSHRQSQPQHF
>TRBV7-2|-|-
CASSEPMWPEQYF
>TRBV7-3|TRBJ2-3|-
CASSLGGTWGETHF
>TRBV9|TRBJ2-7|-
CASSEEPRDGEQYF
>TRBV20-1|TRBJ2-5|TRBD2
CSARALAGEETQYF
>TRBV9|TRBJ1-6|-
CASSVGADTQYFPLHF
>TRBV7-6|TRBJ1-1|-
CASSLVTGGNNNDFF
>TRBV10-3|TRBJ2-7|-
CAISGASGRDYEQYF
>TRBV20-1|TRBJ2-7|TRBD2
CSARDRIRGGDYEQYF
>TRBV11-3|TRBJ2-7|-
CASSGGGQDEQYF
>TRBV7-9|TRBJ1-5|-
CASSDAMTSGRDEHF